This T cell receptor beta chain is from a study of cytomegalovirus exposure and HLA in healthy donors. PCR involved 60 Vbeta and 13 Jbeta primers. TCRdb's copy holds only in-frame clones and misses some; the assay was immunoSEQ multiplex PCR. The repertoire table contains about 110,000 clones. Study-wide points: The investigators catalogued 150 to 200 TCR beta chains as cytomegalovirus-associated. There were reportedly fewer N-insertions in an Asian-associated ancestry cluster than the roughly 610-donor mean, in a later analysis. It was reported that the classifier diagnosed cytomegalovirus status with high specificity and sensitivity in both the original and validation cohorts.

For this clone: What it recognizes is unknown.

V was clipped by 4 bases and J by 5 bases, with 16 bases between them. This CDR3 contains 15 residues. CDR1 and CDR2 from the germline V gene are SGHRS and YFSETQ. Donors consisted of healthy bone marrow donors. The chain carries TRBV5-1 and TRBJ2-1; TRBD2 might be the D (6 bases). What was sequenced was PBMCs. This sequence originates from a man younger than 35 in good health and CMV-seronegative. This CDR3 is CASSGVRRADNEQFF. CDR3 in DNA: TGCGCCAGCAGCGGTGTACGGAGGGCGGACAATGAGCAGTTCTTC.